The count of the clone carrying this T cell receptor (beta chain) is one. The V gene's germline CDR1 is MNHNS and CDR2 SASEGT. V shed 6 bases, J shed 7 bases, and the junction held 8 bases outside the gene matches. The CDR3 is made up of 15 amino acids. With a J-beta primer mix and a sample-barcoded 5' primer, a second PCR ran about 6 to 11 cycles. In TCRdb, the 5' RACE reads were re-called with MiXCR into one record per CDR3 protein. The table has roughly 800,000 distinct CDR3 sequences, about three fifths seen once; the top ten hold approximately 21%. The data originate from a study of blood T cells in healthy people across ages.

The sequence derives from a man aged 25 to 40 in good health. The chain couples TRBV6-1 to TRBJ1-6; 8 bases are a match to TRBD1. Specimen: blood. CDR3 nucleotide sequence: TGTGCCAGCAGCCGGGCGAGACAGGGGAATTCACCCCTCCACTTT. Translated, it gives CASSRARQGNSPLHF.